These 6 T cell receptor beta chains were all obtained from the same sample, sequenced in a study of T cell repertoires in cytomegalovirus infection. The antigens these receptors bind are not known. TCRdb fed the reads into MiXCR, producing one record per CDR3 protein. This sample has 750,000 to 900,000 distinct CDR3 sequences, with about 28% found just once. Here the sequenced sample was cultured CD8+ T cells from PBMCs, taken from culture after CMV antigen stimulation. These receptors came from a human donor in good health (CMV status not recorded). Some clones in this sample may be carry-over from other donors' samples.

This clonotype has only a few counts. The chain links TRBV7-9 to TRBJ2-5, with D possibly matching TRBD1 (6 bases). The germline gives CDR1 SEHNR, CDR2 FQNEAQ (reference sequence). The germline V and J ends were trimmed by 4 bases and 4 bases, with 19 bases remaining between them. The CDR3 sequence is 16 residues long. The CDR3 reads CASSSPRTAYGETQYF. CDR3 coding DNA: TGTGCCAGCAGCTCCCCCAGGACAGCCTACGGAGAGACCCAGTACTTC.

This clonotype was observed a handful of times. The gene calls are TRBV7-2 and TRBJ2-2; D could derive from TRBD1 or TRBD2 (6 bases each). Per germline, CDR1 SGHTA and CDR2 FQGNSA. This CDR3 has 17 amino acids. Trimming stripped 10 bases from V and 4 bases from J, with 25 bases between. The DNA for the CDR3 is TGTGCCACCCAGGGGCGCGGGGACCTGGGGGGCACCGGGGAGCTGTTTTTT. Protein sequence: CATQGRGDLGGTGELFF. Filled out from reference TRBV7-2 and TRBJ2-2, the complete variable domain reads GAGVSQSPSNKVTEKGKDVELRCDPISGHTALYWYRQSLGQGLEFLIYFQGNSAPDKSGLPSDRFSAERTGGSVSTLTIQRTQQEDSAVYLCATQGRGDLGGTGELFFGEGSRLTVL.

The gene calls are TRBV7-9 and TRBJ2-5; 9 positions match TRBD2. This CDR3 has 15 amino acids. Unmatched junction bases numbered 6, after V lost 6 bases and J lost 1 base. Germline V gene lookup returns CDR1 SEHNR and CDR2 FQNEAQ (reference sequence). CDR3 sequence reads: CASRLSGGSQETQYF. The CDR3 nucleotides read TGTGCCAGCAGGCTTAGCGGGGGCTCCCAAGAGACCCAGTACTTC.

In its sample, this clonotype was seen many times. CDR3 sequence reads: CAISEEVLVMNTEAFF. The CDR3 nucleotides are TGTGCCATCAGTGAGGAGGTGCTGGTGATGAACACTGAAGCTTTCTTT. This sequence joins TRBV10-3 and TRBJ1-1; no clear D gene. Per germline, CDR1 ENHRY and CDR2 SYGVKD. The CDR3 runs to 16 residues. V shed 2 bases and J shed 0 bases, with 13 bases lying between them.

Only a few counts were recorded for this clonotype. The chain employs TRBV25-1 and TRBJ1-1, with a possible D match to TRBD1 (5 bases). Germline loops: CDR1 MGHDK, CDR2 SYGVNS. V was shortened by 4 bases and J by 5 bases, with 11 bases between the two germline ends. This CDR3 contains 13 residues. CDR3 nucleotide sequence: TGTGCCAGCAGTGCGCGGGGGTTTACTGAAGCTTTCTTT. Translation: CASSARGFTEAFF.

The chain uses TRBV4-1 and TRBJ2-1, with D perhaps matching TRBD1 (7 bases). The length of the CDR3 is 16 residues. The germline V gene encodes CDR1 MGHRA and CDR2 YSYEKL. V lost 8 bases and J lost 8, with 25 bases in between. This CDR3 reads CASRSPGGGAFDEQFF. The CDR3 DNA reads TGCGCCAGCCGCTCCCCTGGAGGGGGCGCCTTCGATGAGCAGTTCTTC.